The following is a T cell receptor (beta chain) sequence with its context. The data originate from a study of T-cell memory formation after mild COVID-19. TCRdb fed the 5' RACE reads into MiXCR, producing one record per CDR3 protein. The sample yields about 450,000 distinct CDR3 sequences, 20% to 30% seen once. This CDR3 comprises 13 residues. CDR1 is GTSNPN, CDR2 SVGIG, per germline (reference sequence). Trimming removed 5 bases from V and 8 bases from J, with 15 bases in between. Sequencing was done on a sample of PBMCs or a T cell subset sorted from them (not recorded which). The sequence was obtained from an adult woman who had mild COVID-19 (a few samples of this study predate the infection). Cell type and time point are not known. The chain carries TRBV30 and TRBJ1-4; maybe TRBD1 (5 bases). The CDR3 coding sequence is TGTGCCTGGGCCAACTACGAGGGGGAAAAACTGTTTTTT. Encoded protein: CAWANYEGEKLFF.